This T cell receptor (beta chain) stems from a study of tumor-infiltrating lymphocytes in localized non-small cell lung cancer. Background on the study: Resected tumor was paired with non-adjacent uninvolved lung from the same patient. Regarding the study as a whole: T-cell fraction did not differ between immunotypes IM1 and IM2. Tumors had more T cell infiltration than uninvolved lung, per TCRbeta sequencing and CD3 counts.

Generated by immunoSEQ multiplex PCR, the TCRdb table keeps only in-frame clones and is missing some. The data hold tens of thousands of clones, with 73% observed a single time. As to this clone: Its antigen is unidentified.

This TCR derives from a human donor with non-small cell lung cancer. Sequenced: lung tumor tissue.

The CDR3 is CASRAGSVNIQYF. In DNA, the CDR3 is TGTGCCAGCAGAGCAGGGTCCGTAAACATTCAGTACTTC. The rearrangement joins TRBV6-6 to TRBJ2-4; tentatively, D is TRBD1 (5 bases). The CDR3 is 13 residues long. Between the trimmed V and J ends, which lost 6 bases and 6 bases, there was a span of 12 bases. Germline V gene sequence: CDR1 MNHNY, CDR2 SVGAGI (reference sequence).